This passage covers 21 T cell receptor beta chains from one sample sequenced in a study of cytomegalovirus exposure and HLA in healthy donors. PCR used 60 Vbeta primers and 13 Jbeta primers. Some clones are missing from TCRdb's copy, which holds only in-frame ones; the method was immunoSEQ multiplex PCR. The repertoire has 150,000 to 200,000 clones, more than 65% of them found once; the top ten carry roughly 1.7%. The material sequenced was PBMCs. Every receptor here comes from a woman in her twenties or thirties in good health and CMV-seronegative.

As to this clone: This sample includes further DNA sequences coding for the same CDR3. This rearrangement joins TRBV28 to TRBJ2-1, with 8 bases identical to TRBD2. V shed 6 bases and J 6 bases; nucleotides not matched to a gene: 10. This CDR3 region has 15 residues. Germline assignment: CDR1 MDHEN and CDR2 SYDVKM. CDR3 in amino acids: CASSNLETSGNEQFF. For the CDR3, the DNA is TGTGCCAGCAGCAACCTAGAAACTAGCGGCAATGAGCAGTTCTTC.

V gene TRBV18 combines with J gene TRBJ1-2; 8 bases line up with TRBD1. Germline CDR1 reads KGHSH; CDR2 reads LQKENI. CDR3 size: 16 residues. Losses at the gene ends were 6 bases for V and 5 bases for J; bases not matched to a gene: 14. The CDR3 DNA is TGTGCCAGCTCCTACGGACAGGGAGGGAGAATTTATGGCTACACCTTC. Residues: CASSYGQGGRIYGYTF.

The gene calls are TRBV7-6 and TRBJ2-2; D remains unclear. The germline V gene has CDR1 SGHVS and CDR2 FNYEAQ. There are 14 residues in the CDR3. The germline V and J ends were trimmed by 3 bases and 0 bases, with 5 bases remaining between them. Written as DNA, the CDR3 is TGTGCCAGCAGCTTCGGAGCGAACACCGGGGAGCTGTTTTTT. It specifies CASSFGANTGELFF. The variable domain in full, completed from reference TRBV7-6 and TRBJ2-2, reads GAGVSQSPRYKVTKRGQDVALRCDPISGHVSLYWYRQALGQGPEFLTYFNYEAQQDKSGLPNDRFSAERPEGSISTLTIQRTEQRDSAMYRCASSFGANTGELFFGEGSRLTVL.

This clone was seen more than once but under ten times. V gene TRBV5-1 combines with J gene TRBJ1-1, with D unclear. V dropped 2 bases and J dropped 3 bases, with 11 bases sitting between them. This CDR3 has 14 amino acids. CDR1 and CDR2 from the germline V gene are SGHRS and YFSETQ. The CDR3 DNA reads as TGCGCCAGCAGCTTCGGCGGGGTGGACACTGAAGCTTTCTTT. Its protein product is CASSFGGVDTEAFF. Full variable domain (rest looked up from reference TRBV5-1 and TRBJ1-1): KAGVTQTPRYLIKTRGQQVTLSCSPISGHRSVSWYQQTPGQGLQFLFEYFSETQRNKGNFPGRFSGRQFSNSRSEMNVSTLELGDSALYLCASSFGGVDTEAFFGQGTRLTVV.

This chain connects TRBV6-1 to TRBJ1-2; 7 nucleotides agree with TRBD1. The CDR3 sequence is 15 residues long. J lost 3 bases, V lost 6 bases, and 10 bases had no gene match. The germline V gene has CDR1 MNHNS and CDR2 SASEGT. CDR3 bases: TGTGCCAGCAGCCCCCGGGAGGGGGCTGACTATGGCTACACCTTC. Translating gives CASSPREGADYGYTF.

The rearrangement links TRBV5-1 to TRBJ2-7, with D uncertain. Germline CDR1 reads SGHRS; CDR2 reads YFSETQ. Trimming left V 0 bases short and J 3 bases short, with 10 bases between. The CDR3 has 14 amino acids. The CDR3 DNA reads as TGCGCCAGCAGCTTGGGACTTTTAAACTACGAGCAGTACTTC. Translation: CASSLGLLNYEQYF.

The genes are TRBV5-1 and TRBJ2-3; 8 nucleotides match TRBD2. Germline assignment: CDR1 SGHRS and CDR2 YFSETQ. V lost 6 bases to trimming and J lost 0 bases; unmatched junction nucleotides: 3. This CDR3 spans 14 amino acids. Here the CDR3 reads CASKKRGSTDTQYF. The CDR3 nucleotides read TGCGCCAGCAAGAAGCGGGGGAGCACAGATACGCAGTATTTT. Full variable domain (rest looked up from reference TRBV5-1 and TRBJ2-3): KAGVTQTPRYLIKTRGQQVTLSCSPISGHRSVSWYQQTPGQGLQFLFEYFSETQRNKGNFPGRFSGRQFSNSRSEMNVSTLELGDSALYLCASKKRGSTDTQYFGPGTRLTVL.

The chain links TRBV28 to TRBJ1-5, with 8 bases matching TRBD1. V was pared by 1 base and J by 4 bases, with 6 bases of the junction left unmatched. Germline loops: CDR1 MDHEN, CDR2 SYDVKM. The CDR3 covers 16 residues. CDR3 sequence reads: CASSLLAGGLNQPQHF. The CDR3 DNA sequence: TGTGCCAGCAGTTTATTAGCAGGGGGCTTAAATCAGCCCCAGCATTTT.

This clone was counted a single time. The chain couples TRBV5-6 to TRBJ1-2; 8 positions match TRBD1. Losses at the gene ends were 5 bases for V and 4 bases for J; bases not matched to a gene: 1. Per germline, CDR1 SGHDT and CDR2 YYEEEE. The CDR3 length is 12 residues. The CDR3 is CASSQGAYGYTF. In nucleotides, the CDR3 is TGTGCCAGCAGTCAGGGGGCCTATGGCTACACCTTC.

This chain connects TRBV19 to TRBJ2-1; 11 bases line up with TRBD2. The J segment lost 9 bases and the V segment lost 5 bases, leaving 9 bases of the junction unmatched. The CDR3 is made up of 15 amino acids. CDR1 is LNHDA, CDR2 SQIVND, per germline (reference sequence). The CDR3 DNA follows: TGTGCCAGTAGTCCTCGACTAGCGGGGCGCCCTGAGCAGTTCTTC. Translation: CASSPRLAGRPEQFF.

As for this clone: Compared with germline, one end of the junction differs, possibly owing to a read error. Different DNA sequences within this sample yield the same CDR3. The chain recombines TRBV29-1 with TRBJ2-1; D is possibly TRBD2 (7 bases). Germline assignment: CDR1 SQVTM and CDR2 ANQGSEA. The CDR3 loop spans 14 amino acids. In nucleotides, the CDR3 is TGCAGCGTAAACGGGGCTGGGGGGGACAACGAGCAGTTCTTC. The encoded protein is CSVNGAGGDNEQFF.

This clone has only one observation. The V gene is TRBV5-1, the J gene TRBJ2-2, with 9 bases that match TRBD1. Germline values: CDR1 SGHRS, CDR2 YFSETQ. The CDR3 consists of 15 residues. The junction had 8 bases not matched to a gene; V was cut back by 5 bases and J by 6 bases. The CDR3 loop reads CASRSPGTGSGELFF. CDR3 DNA: TGCGCCAGCAGATCCCCCGGGACAGGGTCCGGGGAGCTGTTTTTT. The full variable domain, its missing parts supplied by reference TRBV5-1 and TRBJ2-2, is KAGVTQTPRYLIKTRGQQVTLSCSPISGHRSVSWYQQTPGQGLQFLFEYFSETQRNKGNFPGRFSGRQFSNSRSEMNVSTLELGDSALYLCASRSPGTGSGELFFGEGSRLTVL.

This clone was found a few times. V and J are TRBV6-1 and TRBJ1-3, with D possibly TRBD1 on 5 matching bases. Germline assignment: CDR1 MNHNS and CDR2 SASEGT. The CDR3 totals 15 residues. The ends were cut back, 0 bases at V and 0 bases at J, with 6 bases in the middle. The CDR3 here is CASSEAGDSGNTIYF. The CDR3 coding sequence is TGTGCCAGCAGTGAAGCAGGGGACTCTGGAAACACCATATATTTT.

Of note for this clone: In the same sample, other DNA sequences code for this CDR3. The rearrangement uses TRBV7-8 and TRBJ2-7; 7 bases agree with TRBD1. The CDR3 has 14 amino acids. Germline V gene sequence: CDR1 SGHVS, CDR2 FQNEAQ. V lost 1 base and J lost 6; bases outside the gene matches: 6. CDR3 region: CASSLVLAGGEQYF. As DNA, the CDR3 is TGTGCCAGCAGCTTAGTATTGGCAGGGGGCGAGCAGTACTTC.

This chain uses TRBV7-8 with TRBJ1-6; TRBD1 matches at 7 bases. The CDR3 loop spans 14 amino acids. With V trimmed by 8 bases and J by 6 bases, 7 bases remained unmatched. Germline V gene lookup returns CDR1 SGHVS and CDR2 FQNEAQ. For the CDR3, the DNA is TGTGCCAGCGGTCGACAGGGACCTAATTCACCCCTCCACTTT. As protein: CASGRQGPNSPLHF.

The chain joins TRBV7-8 to TRBJ1-1; the D gene is possibly TRBD1 (6 bases). V was cut by 4 bases and J by 0 bases, with 12 bases left in between. Germline V lookup: CDR1 SGHVS, CDR2 FQNEAQ. The CDR3 runs 15 residues. The CDR3 nucleotides are TGTGCCAGCAGCTCAGTGACAGGCTTGAACACTGAAGCTTTCTTT. Protein sequence: CASSSVTGLNTEAFF. The complete variable domain, with remaining parts taken from reference TRBV7-8 and TRBJ1-1, reads GAGVSQSPRYKVAKRGQDVALRCDPISGHVSLFWYQQALGQGPEFLTYFQNEAQLDKSGLPSDRFFAERPEGSVSTLKIQRTQQEDSAVYLCASSSVTGLNTEAFFGQGTRLTVV.

The V call is TRBV6-5, the J call TRBJ1-6; D is ambiguous. The CDR3 runs to 16 residues. Germline values: CDR1 MNHEY, CDR2 SVGAGI. With 1 base removed from V and 0 bases from J, the gap between germline ends came to 7 bases. This CDR3 is CASSYLLDSYNSPLHF. Written as DNA, the CDR3 is TGTGCCAGCAGTTACTTACTAGACTCCTATAATTCACCCCTCCACTTT.

This CDR3 reads CASSSAGGTTYTQYF. The CDR3 nucleotides are TGTGCCAGTAGTAGTGCGGGAGGTACTACCTATACGCAGTATTTT. The chain couples TRBV19 to TRBJ2-3, with TRBD2 matching 8 bases. With V trimmed by 4 bases and J by 7 bases, 10 bases remained unmatched. In germline, CDR1 is LNHDA, CDR2 SQIVND (reference sequence). The CDR3 is made up of 15 amino acids.

The chain is built from TRBV5-6 and TRBJ2-1, with D possibly being TRBD1 (5 bases). The CDR3 extends over 14 amino acids. Trimming took 0 bases from V and 6 from J, leaving 10 bases between them. The germline gives CDR1 SGHDT, CDR2 YYEEEE. The CDR3 DNA is TGTGCCAGCAGCTTGGGGACAACCATCAATGAGCAGTTCTTC. It translates to CASSLGTTINEQFF. Supplemented by reference TRBV5-6 and TRBJ2-1, the full variable domain reads DAGVTQSPTHLIKTRGQQVTLRCSPKSGHDTVSWYQQALGQGPQFIFQYYEEEERQRGNFPDRFSGHQFPNYSSELNVNALLLGDSALYLCASSLGTTINEQFFGPGTRLTVL.

The CDR3 DNA is TGTGCCAGCAGCTTTTGGGGCAGGGGGTACTATGGCTACACCTTC. Its translation is CASSFWGRGYYGYTF. The chain uses TRBV7-9 and TRBJ1-2; the match to TRBD1 covers 7 bases. There are 15 residues in the CDR3. The trim removed 3 bases at V and 3 bases at J, leaving 7 bases unmatched. Germline values: CDR1 SEHNR, CDR2 FQNEAQ (reference sequence).

There are a few counts of this clone. The chain carries TRBV6-6 and TRBJ1-2; D unclear. CDR1 is MNHNY, CDR2 SVGAGI, per germline (reference sequence). This CDR3 is 13 amino acids long. V was pared by 5 bases and J by 0 bases, with 7 bases between. The CDR3 spells CASSQAPNYGYTF. CDR3 DNA sequence: TGTGCCAGCAGTCAGGCTCCTAACTATGGCTACACCTTC.